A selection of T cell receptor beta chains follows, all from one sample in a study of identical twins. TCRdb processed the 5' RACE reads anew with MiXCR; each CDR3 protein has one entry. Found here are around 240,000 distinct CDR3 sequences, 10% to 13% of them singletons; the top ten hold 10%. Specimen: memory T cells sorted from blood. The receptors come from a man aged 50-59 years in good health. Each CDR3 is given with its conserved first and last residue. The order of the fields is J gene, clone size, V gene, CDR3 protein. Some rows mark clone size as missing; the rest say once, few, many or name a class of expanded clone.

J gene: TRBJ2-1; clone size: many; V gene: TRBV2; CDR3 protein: CASSEGVYNEQFF
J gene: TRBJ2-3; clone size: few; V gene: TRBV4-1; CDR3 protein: CASSRGGQGMDTQYF
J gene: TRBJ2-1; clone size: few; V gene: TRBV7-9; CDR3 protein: CASSSRGGGDEQFF
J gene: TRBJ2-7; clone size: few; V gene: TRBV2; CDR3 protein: CASSLDPRGKSHEQYF
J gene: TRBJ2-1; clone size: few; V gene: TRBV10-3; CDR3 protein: CAISGPGRANEQFF
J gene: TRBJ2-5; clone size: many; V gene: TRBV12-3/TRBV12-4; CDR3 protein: CASTDGLAGDKETQYF
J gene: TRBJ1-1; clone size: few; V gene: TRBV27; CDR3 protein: CASRWGQGMSFF
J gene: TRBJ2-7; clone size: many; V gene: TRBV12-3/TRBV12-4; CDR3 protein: CASSPGHSYEQYF
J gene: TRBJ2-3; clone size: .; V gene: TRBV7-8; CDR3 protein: CASSSRDRGGTDTQYF
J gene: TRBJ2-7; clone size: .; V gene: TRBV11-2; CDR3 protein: CASSFGQGGSYEQYF
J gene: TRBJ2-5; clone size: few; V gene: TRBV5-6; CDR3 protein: CASSFQNRAYQETQYF
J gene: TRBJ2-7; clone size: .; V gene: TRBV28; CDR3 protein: CASTARLGLGSGYEQYF
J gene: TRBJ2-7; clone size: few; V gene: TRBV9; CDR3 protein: CASSVDGRPHEQYF
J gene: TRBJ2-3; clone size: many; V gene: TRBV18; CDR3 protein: CASSPSGISTDTQYF
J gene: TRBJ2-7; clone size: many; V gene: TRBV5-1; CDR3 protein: CASSLALEPYEQYF
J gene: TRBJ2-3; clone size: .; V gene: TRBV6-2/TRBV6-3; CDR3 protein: CASRRGDTQYF
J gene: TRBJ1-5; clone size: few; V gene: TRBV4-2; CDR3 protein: CASSKTGGAGNQPQHF
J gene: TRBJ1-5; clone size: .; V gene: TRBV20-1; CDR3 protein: CSAPGQGDQPQHF
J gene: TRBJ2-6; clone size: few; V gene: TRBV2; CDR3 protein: CASRATQGSSGANVLTF
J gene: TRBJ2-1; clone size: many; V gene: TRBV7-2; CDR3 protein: CARREGEDEQFF
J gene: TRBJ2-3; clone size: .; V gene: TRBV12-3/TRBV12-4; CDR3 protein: CATGWGALTDTQYF
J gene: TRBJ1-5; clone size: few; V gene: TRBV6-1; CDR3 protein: CASSEMRQGDQPQHF
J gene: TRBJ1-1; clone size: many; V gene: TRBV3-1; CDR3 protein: CASSKTGVTEAFF
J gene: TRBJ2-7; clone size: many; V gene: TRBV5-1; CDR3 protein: CASSFLRGQDYEQYF
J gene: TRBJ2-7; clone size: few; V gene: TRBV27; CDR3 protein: CASRLIRLAGKGEQYF
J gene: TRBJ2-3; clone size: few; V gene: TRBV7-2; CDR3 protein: CASSPGTFGDTQYF
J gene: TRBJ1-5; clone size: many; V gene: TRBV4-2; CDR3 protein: CASSQGDGFNQPQHF
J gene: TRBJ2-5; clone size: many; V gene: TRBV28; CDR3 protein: CASNSPGQDETQYF
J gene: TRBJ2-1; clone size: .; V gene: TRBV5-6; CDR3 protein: CASSWSLASAYNEQFF
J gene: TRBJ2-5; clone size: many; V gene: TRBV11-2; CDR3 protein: CASSRSGLDRVIQETQYF
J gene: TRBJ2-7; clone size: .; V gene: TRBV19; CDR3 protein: CADVYEQYF
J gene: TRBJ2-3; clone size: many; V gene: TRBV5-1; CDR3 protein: CASSGEGRRDTQYF
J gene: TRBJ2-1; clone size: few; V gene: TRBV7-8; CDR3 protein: CASSLGGPPLYNEQFF
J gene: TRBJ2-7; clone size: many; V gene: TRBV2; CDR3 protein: CASKVDGSQGYEQYF
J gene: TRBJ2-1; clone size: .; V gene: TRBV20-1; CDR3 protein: CSARGGAAYNEQFF
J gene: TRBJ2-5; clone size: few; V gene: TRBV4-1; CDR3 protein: CASSQERRQGGLAEIQETQYF
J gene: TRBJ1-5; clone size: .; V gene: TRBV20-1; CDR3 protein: CSAYRQGAYSNRPQHF
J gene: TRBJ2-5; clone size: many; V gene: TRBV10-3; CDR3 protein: CAISEGGQVTQYF
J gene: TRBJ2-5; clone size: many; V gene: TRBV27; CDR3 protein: CASSTNPGQAETQYF
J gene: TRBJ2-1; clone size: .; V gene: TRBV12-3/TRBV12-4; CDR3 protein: CASHLDGRGVNEQFF
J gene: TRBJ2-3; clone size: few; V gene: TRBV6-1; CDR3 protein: CASSAPPGQGTHTQYF
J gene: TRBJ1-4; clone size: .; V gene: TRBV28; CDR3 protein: CASSLWGGQTNEKLFF
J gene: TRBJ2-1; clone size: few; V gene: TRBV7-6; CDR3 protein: CASSLIRSDKQFF
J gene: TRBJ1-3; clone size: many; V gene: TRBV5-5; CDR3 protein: CASSLALAGPPGNTIYF
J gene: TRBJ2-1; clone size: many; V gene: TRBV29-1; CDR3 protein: CSVRPAGEVRNEQFF
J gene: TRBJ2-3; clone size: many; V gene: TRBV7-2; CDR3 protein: CASSLAVAGSSTDTQYF